This passage covers 15 T cell receptor beta chains from one sample sequenced in a study of Graves' ophthalmopathy and Graves' hyperthyroidism. Transcripts of RNA were the source for amplifying TCR beta CDR3 regions. Second-round multiplex PCR came after a first-round RT-PCR that employed HTBI primers. A single record per CDR3 protein comes from TCRdb applying MiXCR to the multiplex PCR reads. The sample lists hundreds of thousands of distinct CDR3 sequences, around 21% seen once, with more than 2.5% in the top ten. Sequenced material: peripheral blood. The receptors stem from a woman between 18 and 29 years old with stable Graves' hyperthyroidism.

This clonotype was observed many times. The chain uses TRBV6-1 and TRBJ1-1; D ambiguous. Germline V gene data show CDR1 as MNHNS and CDR2 as SASEGT. Trimming pared 3 bases from V and 5 bases from J, leaving 13 bases between. The CDR3 extends over 14 amino acids. CDR3 in DNA: TGTGCCAGCAGTGATTATCTCTCAGAGACTGAAGCTTTCTTT. This gives the protein CASSDYLSETEAFF.

This clonotype has ten or more counts. This sequence joins TRBV27 and TRBJ2-5, with D tentatively TRBD1 (6 bases). The CDR3 is 14 residues long. Deletions cut 7 bases from V and 1 base from J, with 13 bases between. Germline V gene data show CDR1 as MNHEY and CDR2 as SMNVEV (reference sequence). This chain's CDR3 is CASIPGHFQETQYF. The CDR3 nucleotides read TGTGCCAGCATCCCGGGACACTTCCAAGAGACCCAGTACTTC.

This clonotype was detected ten times or more. The V call is TRBV2, the J call TRBJ1-2; no clear D. CDR3 size: 13 residues. V lost 6 bases and J 8 bases, leaving 16 bases between the germline ends. Germline V lookup: CDR1 SNHLY, CDR2 FYNNEI. Here the CDR3 DNA reads TGTGCCAGCAGGGTAGGACCCGGAAGGGGCTACACCTTC. This translates into CASRVGPGRGYTF. The whole variable domain, filled in from reference TRBV2 and TRBJ1-2, reads EPEVTQTPSHQVTQMGQEVILRCVPISNHLYFYWYRQILGQKVEFLVSFYNNEISEKSEIFDDQFSVERPDGSNFTLKIRSTKLEDSAMYFCASRVGPGRGYTFGSGTRLTVV.

The sample holds many counts of this clonotype. The rearrangement links TRBV5-6 to TRBJ1-6, with 7 bases matching TRBD1. The CDR3 covers 14 residues. The J segment lost 8 bases and the V segment lost 4 bases, leaving 6 bases of the junction unmatched. The germline V gene encodes CDR1 SGHDT and CDR2 YYEEEE. DNA of the CDR3: TGTGCCAGCAGCACGGGACAGAGAGATTCACCCCTCCACTTT. Its protein is CASSTGQRDSPLHF.

This chain links TRBV14 with TRBJ2-7; 10 bases match TRBD2. The germline V gene encodes CDR1 SGHDN and CDR2 FVKESK. The CDR3 extends over 16 amino acids. V shed 1 base, J shed 6 bases, and the junction held 9 bases outside the gene matches. The CDR3 DNA reads as TGTGCCAGCAGCCAAGGACTAGCGGGCAATAGAGGCGAGCAGTACTTC. Translated, it gives CASSQGLAGNRGEQYF.

This sequence joins TRBV10-3 and TRBJ2-5; TRBD2 might be the D (6 bases). CDR1 is ENHRY and CDR2 is SYGVKD in the germline V gene. The CDR3 loop spans 13 amino acids. V was clipped by 6 bases and J by 5 bases, with 13 bases between them. CDR3 amino acids: CAIRAAGGETQYF. The CDR3 nucleotides read TGTGCCATCAGGGCAGCTGGGGGGGAGACCCAGTACTTC.

This clonotype has ten or more counts. The genes are TRBV30 and TRBJ2-7, with D perhaps being TRBD1 or TRBD2 (5 bases each). Germline assignment: CDR1 GTSNPN and CDR2 SVGIG (reference sequence). The CDR3 spans 14 residues. Between the trimmed V and J ends, which lost 1 base and 6 bases, there was a span of 16 bases. The DNA of the CDR3 is TGTGCCTGGAGTGAGGGACCCTTGAACCCCGAGCAGTACTTC. Amino acid sequence: CAWSEGPLNPEQYF.

This clonotype was observed at least ten times. The CDR3 sequence: CASSPPEGASEKLFF. DNA for the CDR3: TGTGCCAGCTCACCACCGGAGGGGGCCAGTGAAAAACTGTTTTTT. The chain recombines TRBV18 with TRBJ1-4; 7 nucleotides match TRBD1. The CDR3 loop spans 15 amino acids. After removal of 0 bases from V and 7 bases from J, the junction contained 5 bases not matched to a gene. CDR1 and CDR2 (germline): KGHSH, LQKENI.

The table lists this clonotype with many counts. This chain links TRBV7-2 with TRBJ1-1; D call uncertain. Trimming took off 2 bases at V and 0 bases at J, with 7 bases between the two ends. This CDR3 comprises 14 residues. Germline V gene data show CDR1 as SGHTA and CDR2 as FQGNSA. CDR3 region: CASSLSPVNTEAFF. CDR3 nucleotides: TGTGCCAGCAGCTTATCTCCAGTGAACACTGAAGCTTTCTTT.

The V and J genes are TRBV6-2 or TRBV6-3 and TRBJ2-7; 9 nucleotides match TRBD2. The junction had 14 bases not matched to a gene; V was cut back by 7 bases and J by 13 bases. This CDR3 has 13 amino acids. Germline loops: CDR1 MNHEY, CDR2 SVGEGT. The CDR3, as DNA: TGTGCCAGCATGCGGCGCGGGAGGGCCGGGCGTTACTTC. Its translation: CASMRRGRAGRYF.

The rearrangement uses TRBV12-3 or TRBV12-4 and TRBJ1-1; no reliable D call. Deletions cut 1 base from V and 8 bases from J, with 8 bases between. The CDR3 covers 12 residues. CDR3 DNA: TGTGCCAGCAGTTTAGGACACCTAGAAGCTTTCTTT. Translation: CASSLGHLEAFF.

Many counts were recorded for this clonotype. The chain combines TRBV6-5 with TRBJ1-2; D call uncertain. The germline V and J ends were trimmed by 2 bases and 1 base, with 11 bases remaining between them. Germline V lookup: CDR1 MNHEY, CDR2 SVGAGI. This CDR3 spans 15 amino acids. The CDR3 DNA reads as TGTGCCAGCAGTTACCTGCCACATAGTAACTATGGCTACACCTTC. It codes for CASSYLPHSNYGYTF.

This clonotype has ten or more counts. J is TRBJ2-5 and V is TRBV5-4; weak D call: TRBD2 (6 bases). This CDR3 is built from 13 residues. Trimming shortened V by 3 bases and J by 6 bases, and 12 bases separated the two germline ends. Germline lookup yields CDR1 SGHNT and CDR2 YYREEE (reference sequence). The chain's CDR3 is CASSYEGRKTQYF. CDR3 sequence (DNA): TGTGCCAGCAGCTATGAGGGGAGGAAGACCCAGTACTTC.

The chain employs TRBV19 and TRBJ1-5; D may be TRBD1 (5 bases). Germline V gives CDR1 LNHDA, CDR2 SQIVND (reference sequence). This CDR3 is 15 amino acids long. Deletions cut 2 bases from V and 3 bases from J, with 11 bases between. The CDR3 bases are TGTGCCAGTAGTATATCAGGGTGGCACAATCAGCCCCAGCATTTT. As protein: CASSISGWHNQPQHF.

Many counts were recorded for this clonotype. The V and J genes are TRBV12-3 or TRBV12-4 and TRBJ1-1, with D possibly TRBD1 on 5 matching bases. Trimming took off 6 bases at V and 5 bases at J, with 10 bases between the two ends. This CDR3 comprises 12 residues. The CDR3 is CASRNQGTEAFF. Here the CDR3 DNA reads TGTGCCAGCAGGAACCAGGGTACTGAAGCTTTCTTT.